This T cell receptor beta chain was profiled in a study of blood T cell repertoires in COVID-19. Overall study: From the United States, Italy and Spain came samples of acute and convalescent COVID-19. T cells, B-cell-depleted T cells, or PBMCs supplied cDNA or gDNA.

Per the original methods: The authors estimated nucleated cell counts from reference gene primer amplification. The table came from immunoSEQ multiplex PCR; TCRdb's copy has only in-frame clones and leaves some out. V and J calls and clone size are copied from that table; D and trimming were computed from the DNA. The sample has 450,000 or so clones, around nine tenths seen once. While infection was still active, Seattle patients were enrolled and then followed longitudinally. CDR3 length equals 16 residues. The V gene lost 3 bases and the J gene lost 6 bases, with 21 bases spanning the gap. Germline values: CDR1 SGHNT, CDR2 YYREEE (reference sequence).

V usage is TRBV5-4 and J usage is TRBJ1-2; D is unresolved. The clonotype was recovered from a man aged 18 to 35 with COVID-19, enrolled during active disease. The sequenced material came from peripheral blood. As DNA, the CDR3 is TGTGCCAGCAGCTCCGCTGATCGCAGGACTCTCAATGGCTACACCTTC. Its translation is CASSSADRRTLNGYTF.